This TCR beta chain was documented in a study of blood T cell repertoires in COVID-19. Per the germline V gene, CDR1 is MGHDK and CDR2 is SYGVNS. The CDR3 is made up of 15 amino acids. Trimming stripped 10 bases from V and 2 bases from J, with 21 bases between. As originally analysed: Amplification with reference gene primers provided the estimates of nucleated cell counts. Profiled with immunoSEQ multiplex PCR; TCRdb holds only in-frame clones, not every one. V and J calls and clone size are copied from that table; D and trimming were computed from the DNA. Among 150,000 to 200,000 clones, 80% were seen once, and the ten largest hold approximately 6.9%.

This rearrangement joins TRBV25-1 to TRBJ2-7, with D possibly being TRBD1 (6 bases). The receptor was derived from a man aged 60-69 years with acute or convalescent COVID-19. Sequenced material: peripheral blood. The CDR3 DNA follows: TGTGCCACCCAGACAGGTTCCTCTTCAACCTACGAGCAGTACTTC. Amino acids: CATQTGSSSTYEQYF.